Listed here are 5 T cell receptor beta chains from one sample, sequenced in a study of cytomegalovirus exposure and HLA in healthy donors. A multiplex PCR was run with 60 Vbeta primers and 13 Jbeta primers. Assay used: immunoSEQ multiplex PCR; TCRdb lists only in-frame clones, some missing. The sample contains about 150,000 clones, more than 60% of which appear only once. The material sequenced was PBMCs. These receptors were collected from a man younger than 40 in good health and CMV-seropositive.

The chain employs TRBV6-6 and TRBJ1-1, with D possibly TRBD1 on 5 matching bases. Germline CDR1 and CDR2: MNHNY and SVGAGI (reference sequence). Trimming took off 0 bases at V and 11 bases at J, with 10 bases between the two ends. This CDR3 is built from 12 residues. The CDR3 region is CASSYSGGDAFF. As DNA, the CDR3 is TGTGCCAGCAGTTACTCCGGGGGAGACGCTTTCTTT.

The chain uses TRBV5-1 and TRBJ2-7, with D perhaps matching TRBD1 (5 bases). The CDR3 covers 15 residues. Germline loops: CDR1 SGHRS, CDR2 YFSETQ. Trimming left V 4 bases short and J 4 bases short, with 18 bases between. CDR3 in DNA: TGCGCCAGCAGCCCCATGGGCCAGGGCGGTTACGAGCAGTACTTC. Its translation: CASSPMGQGGYEQYF.

This CDR3 is CASSLARTNYGYTF. The CDR3 DNA follows: TGTGCCAGCAGCTTAGCACGGACAAACTATGGCTACACCTTC. The chain has TRBV7-8 and TRBJ1-2; D is possibly TRBD1 (5 bases). The CDR3 contains 14 residues. The V end lost 0 bases, the J end lost 2 bases, and 7 bases lay between the germline ends. CDR1 is SGHVS and CDR2 is FQNEAQ in the germline V gene.

The CDR3 DNA follows: TGTGCCAGCGCTAGCGGGAGGGCCGACGGGGGGTACAATGAGCAGTTCTTC. Its protein product is CASASGRADGGYNEQFF. The chain joins TRBV7-6 to TRBJ2-1; TRBD2 aligns across 12 bases. The CDR3 covers 17 residues. Germline loops: CDR1 SGHVS, CDR2 FNYEAQ. V was pared by 8 bases and J by 4 bases, with 12 bases of the junction left unmatched.

The J gene is TRBJ1-6, the V gene TRBV28; 9 bases match TRBD1. CDR1 is MDHEN, CDR2 SYDVKM, per germline. The CDR3 loop spans 17 amino acids. Losses at the gene ends were 5 bases for V and 3 bases for J; bases not matched to a gene: 8. CDR3 nucleotides: TGTGCCAGCAGTACTAACAGGGGGCAAGTCTATAATTCACCCCTCCACTTT. It specifies CASSTNRGQVYNSPLHF.